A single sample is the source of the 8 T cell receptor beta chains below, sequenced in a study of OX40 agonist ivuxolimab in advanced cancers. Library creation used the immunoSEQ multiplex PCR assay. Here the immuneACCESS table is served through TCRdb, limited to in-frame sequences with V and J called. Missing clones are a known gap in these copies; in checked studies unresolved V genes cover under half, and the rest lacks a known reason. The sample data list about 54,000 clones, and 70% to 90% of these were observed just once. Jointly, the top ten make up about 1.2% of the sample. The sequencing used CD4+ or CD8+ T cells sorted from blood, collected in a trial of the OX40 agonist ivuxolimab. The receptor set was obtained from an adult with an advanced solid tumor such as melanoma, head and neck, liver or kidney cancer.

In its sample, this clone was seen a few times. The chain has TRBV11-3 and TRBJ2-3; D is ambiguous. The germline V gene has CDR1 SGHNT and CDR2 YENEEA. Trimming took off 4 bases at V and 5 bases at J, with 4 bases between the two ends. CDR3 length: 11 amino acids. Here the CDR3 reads CASSSEDTQYF. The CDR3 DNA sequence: TGTGCCAGCAGCTCCGAAGATACGCAGTATTTT.

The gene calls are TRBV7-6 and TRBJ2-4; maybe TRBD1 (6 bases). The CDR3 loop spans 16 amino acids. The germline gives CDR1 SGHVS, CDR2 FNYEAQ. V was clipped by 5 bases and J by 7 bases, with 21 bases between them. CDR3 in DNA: TGTGCCAGCAGCAAAGGGGGAATTGATGCGCGTAACATTCAGTACTTC. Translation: CASSKGGIDARNIQYF.

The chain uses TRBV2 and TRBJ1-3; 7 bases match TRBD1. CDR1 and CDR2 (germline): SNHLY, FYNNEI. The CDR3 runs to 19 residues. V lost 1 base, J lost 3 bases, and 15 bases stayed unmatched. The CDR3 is CASSEGVSDSGDSGNTIYF. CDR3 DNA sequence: TGTGCCAGCAGTGAAGGAGTGTCGGATTCAGGGGACAGTGGAAACACCATATATTTT.

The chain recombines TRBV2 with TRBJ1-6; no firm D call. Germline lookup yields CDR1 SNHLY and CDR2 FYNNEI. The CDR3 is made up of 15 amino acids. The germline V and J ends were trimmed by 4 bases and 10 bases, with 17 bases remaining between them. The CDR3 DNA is TGTGCCAGCAGTGTGGGCCGTCCAACCGGCTCACCCCTCCACTTT. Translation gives CASSVGRPTGSPLHF.

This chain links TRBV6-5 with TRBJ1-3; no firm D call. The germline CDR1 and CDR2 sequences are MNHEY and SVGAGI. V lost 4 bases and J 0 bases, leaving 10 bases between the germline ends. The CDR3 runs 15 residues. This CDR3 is CASSSPGPSGNTIYF. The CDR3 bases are TGTGCCAGCAGTTCCCCCGGGCCCTCTGGAAACACCATATATTTT.

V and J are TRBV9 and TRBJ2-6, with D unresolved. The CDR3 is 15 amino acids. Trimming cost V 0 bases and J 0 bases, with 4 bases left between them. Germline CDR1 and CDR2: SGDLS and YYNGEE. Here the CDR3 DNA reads TGTGCCAGCAGCGTAGAACTCTCTGGGGCCAACGTCCTGACTTTC. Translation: CASSVELSGANVLTF.

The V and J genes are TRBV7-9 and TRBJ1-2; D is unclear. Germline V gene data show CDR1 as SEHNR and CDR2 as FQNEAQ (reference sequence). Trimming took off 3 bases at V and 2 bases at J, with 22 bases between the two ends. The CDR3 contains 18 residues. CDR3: CASSLVQRREALNYGYTF. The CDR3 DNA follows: TGTGCCAGCAGCTTGGTCCAAAGAAGGGAGGCCTTGAACTATGGCTACACCTTC. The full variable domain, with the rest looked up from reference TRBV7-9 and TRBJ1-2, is DTGVSQNPRHKITKRGQNVTFRCDPISEHNRLYWYRQTLGQGPEFLTYFQNEAQLEKSRLLSDRFSAERPKGSFSTLEIQRTEQGDSAMYLCASSLVQRREALNYGYTFGSGTRLTVV.

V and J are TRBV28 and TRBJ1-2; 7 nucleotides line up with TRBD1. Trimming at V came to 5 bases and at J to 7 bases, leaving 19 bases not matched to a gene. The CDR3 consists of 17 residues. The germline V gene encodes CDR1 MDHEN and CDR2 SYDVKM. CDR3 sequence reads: CASSRKGGDSISGGYTF. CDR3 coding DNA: TGTGCCAGCAGTCGTAAAGGGGGCGATTCTATCTCGGGTGGCTACACCTTC.